The next 26 T cell receptor beta chains were all read from a single sample in a study of blood T cell repertoires in COVID-19. Clones were read by immunoSEQ multiplex PCR, and TCRdb kept only the in-frame ones, dropping some. The table shows approximately 70,000 clones, with about 90% occurring only once. Material: peripheral blood. Receptors originate from a woman aged 45-65 years with COVID-19, enrolled during active disease.

The chain joins TRBV6-5 to TRBJ2-7, with 8 nucleotides matching TRBD2. Germline CDR1 and CDR2: MNHEY and SVGAGI. V dropped 4 bases and J dropped 5; count of bases not matched to a gene: 10. This CDR3 has 15 amino acids. The CDR3 protein is CASSSRRGGADEQYF. CDR3 nucleotide sequence: TGTGCCAGCAGTTCCCGCCGGGGGGGGGCCGACGAGCAGTACTTC.

The chain has TRBV28 and TRBJ1-1; 9 positions match TRBD1. This CDR3 contains 11 residues. V gave up 7 bases and J gave up 8 bases; unmatched junction bases: 2. Germline-derived CDR1 and CDR2 are MDHEN and SYDVKM. CDR3 residues: CASNRGPEAFF. The CDR3 DNA is TGTGCCAGCAACAGGGGGCCCGAAGCTTTCTTT.

This rearrangement joins TRBV28 to TRBJ1-2, with D unresolved. With 10 bases removed from V and 8 bases from J, the gap between germline ends came to 17 bases. There are 12 residues in the CDR3. Germline-derived CDR1 and CDR2 are MDHEN and SYDVKM. DNA for the CDR3: TGTGCCACTACCCGGGGTCTACACGGCTACACCTTC. Its translation: CATTRGLHGYTF.

The rearrangement joins TRBV5-1 to TRBJ2-1; no reliable D call. Trimming left V 3 bases short and J 9 bases short, with 10 bases between. The CDR3 sequence is 12 residues long. Germline V CDR1 and CDR2: SGHRS, YFSETQ. For the CDR3, the DNA is TGCGCCAGCAGCTCCAGCCTAGGTGAGCAGTTCTTC. It specifies CASSSSLGEQFF.

The chain uses TRBV29-1 and TRBJ1-1; D uncertain. V gave up 5 bases and J gave up 0 bases, with 10 bases separating them. The CDR3 extends over 13 amino acids. Germline-derived CDR1 and CDR2 are SQVTM and ANQGSEA. The CDR3 loop is CSVPNPMNTEAFF. DNA of the CDR3: TGCAGCGTTCCAAATCCTATGAACACTGAAGCTTTCTTT.

The DNA for the CDR3 is TGTGCCAGCAGCATTTCAGGGGAGGGTCAGCCCCAGCATTTT. It yields the protein CASSISGEGQPQHF. V gene TRBV5-4 combines with J gene TRBJ1-5; D is perhaps TRBD1 (6 bases). In germline, CDR1 is SGHNT, CDR2 YYREEE (reference sequence). With 4 bases removed from V and 6 bases from J, the gap between germline ends came to 14 bases. This CDR3 has 14 amino acids. The variable domain in full, with the rest retrieved from reference TRBV5-4 and TRBJ1-5, is ETGVTQSPTHLIKTRGQQVTLRCSSQSGHNTVSWYQQALGQGPQFIFQYYREEENGRGNFPPRFSGLQFPNYSSELNVNALELDDSALYLCASSISGEGQPQHFGDGTRLSIL.

The chain joins TRBV2 to TRBJ2-7, with 8 bases lining up with TRBD1. The CDR3 contains 14 residues. After removal of 4 bases from V and 0 bases from J, the junction contained 2 bases not matched to a gene. Per germline, CDR1 SNHLY and CDR2 FYNNEI. The chain's CDR3 is CASSGTGSSYEQYF. The DNA for the CDR3 is TGTGCCAGCAGTGGGACAGGGAGCTCCTACGAGCAGTACTTC.

This clone was detected once. The rearrangement uses TRBV19 and TRBJ1-2; 8 bases are shared with TRBD1. Germline values: CDR1 LNHDA, CDR2 SQIVND (reference sequence). With V trimmed by 11 bases and J by 4 bases, 9 bases remained unmatched. This CDR3 is built from 13 residues. Here the CDR3 reads CAATPTGGYGYTF. As DNA, the CDR3 is TGTGCCGCAACTCCCACAGGGGGCTATGGCTACACCTTC.

The chain employs TRBV7-2 and TRBJ2-4, with D possibly TRBD2 on 5 matching bases. The V gene lost 3 bases and the J gene lost 7 bases, with 10 bases spanning the gap. The CDR3 sequence is 13 residues long. CDR1 and CDR2 from the germline V gene are SGHTA and FQGNSA. The CDR3 reads CASSLRGRNIQYF. DNA of the CDR3: TGTGCCAGCAGCTTGCGAGGGCGGAACATTCAGTACTTC.

This sequence joins TRBV15 and TRBJ2-5; 14 bases map to TRBD2. The junction had 5 bases not matched to a gene; V was cut back by 4 bases and J by 4 bases. CDR1 and CDR2 (germline): LNHNV, YYDKDF (reference sequence). The CDR3 is 16 residues long. Written as DNA, the CDR3 is TGTGCCACCAGCATCAGACTAGCGGGAGGGGGAGAGACCCAGTACTTC. Protein product: CATSIRLAGGGETQYF.

The chain carries TRBV28 and TRBJ1-4, with D tentatively TRBD1 (6 bases). The V end lost 1 base, the J end lost 8 bases, and 11 bases lay between the germline ends. This CDR3 spans 14 amino acids. Germline V CDR1 and CDR2: MDHEN, SYDVKM. In nucleotides, the CDR3 is TGTGCCAGCAGTTTATCAGGGGCTGGCGAAAAACTGTTTTTT. Residues: CASSLSGAGEKLFF.

CDR3 DNA: TGTGCCAGCAGTCGACGGCCCTCGGGCACCGGGGAGCTGTTTTTT. Protein product: CASSRRPSGTGELFF. The genes are TRBV27 and TRBJ2-2; D unresolved. The germline V and J ends were trimmed by 5 bases and 4 bases, with 14 bases remaining between them. Germline assignment: CDR1 MNHEY and CDR2 SMNVEV (reference sequence). The CDR3 runs 15 residues.

This sequence joins TRBV7-2 and TRBJ2-7, with D unclear. The V gene's germline CDR1 is SGHTA and CDR2 FQGNSA. Deletions cut 5 bases from V and 6 bases from J, with 17 bases between. The CDR3 extends over 14 amino acids. CDR3 nucleotide sequence: TGTGCCAGCAGCCCCCTAGGTCTGACTTCCGAGCAGTACTTC. This translates into CASSPLGLTSEQYF.

The table lists this clone with a count of one. The chain carries TRBV4-1 and TRBJ1-6; D is possibly TRBD1 (5 bases). CDR3 length: 18 residues. Germline lookup yields CDR1 MGHRA and CDR2 YSYEKL. V was shortened by 0 bases and J by 0 bases, with 12 bases between the two germline ends. CDR3 loop: CASSQDPRGSSYNSPLHF. Here the CDR3 DNA reads TGCGCCAGCAGCCAAGATCCTCGGGGGAGCTCCTATAATTCACCCCTCCACTTT.

This clone has only one observation. J is TRBJ2-7 and V is TRBV19; possibly TRBD1 for D (5 bases). The CDR3 is 15 residues long. V shed 2 bases and J shed 1 base, with 12 bases lying between them. Germline CDR1 LNHDA, CDR2 SQIVND (reference sequence). The CDR3 DNA is TGTGCCAGTAGTATATCAGGGATGCTGTCCTACGAGCAGTACTTC. It is translated as CASSISGMLSYEQYF.

This chain connects TRBV4-3 to TRBJ1-3, with D possibly TRBD1 on 6 matching bases. Trimming left V 2 bases short and J 2 bases short, with 16 bases between. CDR3 size: 17 residues. From germline, CDR1 is LGHNA and CDR2 YSLEER. The CDR3 sequence is CASSQYRADLTGNTIYF. DNA of the CDR3: TGCGCCAGCAGCCAATACAGGGCAGATCTAACTGGAAACACCATATATTTT.

A single count supports this clone. The V gene is TRBV18, the J gene TRBJ1-2; 8 nucleotides align to TRBD1. The CDR3 is 15 residues long. V lost 6 bases to trimming and J lost 4 bases; unmatched junction nucleotides: 10. The germline V gene has CDR1 KGHSH and CDR2 LQKENI. CDR3 residues: CASSPGTGTAYGYTF. The DNA for the CDR3 is TGTGCCAGCTCGCCCGGGACAGGTACGGCCTATGGCTACACCTTC.

The V gene is TRBV11-2, the J gene TRBJ2-1; a weak D match, TRBD1 (6 bases). V lost 5 bases, J lost 7 bases, and 18 bases lay in between. CDR1 SGHAT and CDR2 FQNNGV come from the germline V gene. The CDR3 has 15 amino acids. The CDR3 nucleotides read TGTGCCAGCAGCCTCCGAGTAGCGACAGGAAATGAGCAGTTCTTC. Amino acids: CASSLRVATGNEQFF.

The chain uses TRBV28 and TRBJ1-5; 11 bases fit TRBD1. CDR3 length: 15 residues. From germline, CDR1 is MDHEN and CDR2 SYDVKM. With V trimmed by 5 bases and J by 5 bases, 5 bases remained unmatched. This CDR3 reads CASSTDRGLYQPQHF. In DNA form, the CDR3 reads TGTGCCAGCAGTACGGACAGGGGGCTGTATCAGCCCCAGCATTTT.

The chain has TRBV5-1 and TRBJ2-5; 8 bases align to TRBD1. CDR1 and CDR2 (germline): SGHRS, YFSETQ. After removal of 0 bases from V and 1 base from J, the junction contained 2 bases not matched to a gene. The CDR3 extends over 15 amino acids. CDR3 residues: CASSLADRVQETQYF. As DNA, the CDR3 is TGCGCCAGCAGCTTGGCGGACAGGGTCCAAGAGACCCAGTACTTC.

V usage is TRBV7-9 and J usage is TRBJ2-2, with 7 bases fitting TRBD1. Trimming took 4 bases from V and 5 from J; bases not matched to a gene: 4. Germline V lookup: CDR1 SEHNR, CDR2 FQNEAQ (reference sequence). The length of the CDR3 is 14 residues. The CDR3 nucleotides read TGTGCCAGCAGCTCCGGGACAGCTACCGGGGAGCTGTTTTTT. It encodes CASSSGTATGELFF.

The chain is built from TRBV10-3 and TRBJ1-2; 7 bases fit TRBD1. The CDR3 covers 14 residues. Germline assignment: CDR1 ENHRY and CDR2 SYGVKD. Losses at the gene ends were 3 bases for V and 8 bases for J; bases not matched to a gene: 9. The CDR3 sequence: CAISEKGQISGYTF. For the CDR3, the DNA is TGTGCCATCAGTGAAAAGGGACAGATAAGCGGCTACACCTTC.

This chain links TRBV19 with TRBJ1-5; D remains unclear. Per germline, CDR1 LNHDA and CDR2 SQIVND (reference sequence). V lost 0 bases to trimming and J lost 11 bases, with 11 bases between them. The CDR3 consists of 13 residues. CDR3 DNA: TGTGCCAGTAGTATAGACCGGGGTAGGGCCCAGCATTTT. The encoded protein is CASSIDRGRAQHF.

This clone is a singleton in its sample. The rearrangement links TRBV7-9 to TRBJ2-1, with 10 bases identical to TRBD2. V shed 5 bases and J 10 bases; nucleotides not matched to a gene: 2. CDR1 is SEHNR, CDR2 FQNEAQ, per germline (reference sequence). This CDR3 has 12 residues. The CDR3: CASSQLAGEQFF. CDR3 bases: TGTGCCAGCAGCCAACTAGCGGGAGAGCAGTTCTTC.

In the case of this clone: Other nucleotide sequences in the sample specify the same CDR3. V usage is TRBV10-3 and J usage is TRBJ1-2; D is perhaps TRBD1 (6 bases). The germline CDR1 and CDR2 sequences are ENHRY and SYGVKD. V was shortened by 5 bases and J by 6 bases, with 10 bases between the two germline ends. CDR3 length: 12 residues. Here the CDR3 DNA reads TGTGCCATCAGTAGGGACACAGATGGCTACACCTTC. Amino acids: CAISRDTDGYTF.

This chain connects TRBV2 to TRBJ2-7; the D gene is possibly TRBD2 (7 bases). The CDR3 is 16 amino acids. V was shortened by 6 bases and J by 6 bases, with 24 bases between the two germline ends. The germline gives CDR1 SNHLY, CDR2 FYNNEI. CDR3 sequence: CASRDLGGQGGGEQYF. DNA for the CDR3: TGTGCCAGCAGAGACCTCGGGGGGCAGGGCGGAGGCGAGCAGTACTTC.